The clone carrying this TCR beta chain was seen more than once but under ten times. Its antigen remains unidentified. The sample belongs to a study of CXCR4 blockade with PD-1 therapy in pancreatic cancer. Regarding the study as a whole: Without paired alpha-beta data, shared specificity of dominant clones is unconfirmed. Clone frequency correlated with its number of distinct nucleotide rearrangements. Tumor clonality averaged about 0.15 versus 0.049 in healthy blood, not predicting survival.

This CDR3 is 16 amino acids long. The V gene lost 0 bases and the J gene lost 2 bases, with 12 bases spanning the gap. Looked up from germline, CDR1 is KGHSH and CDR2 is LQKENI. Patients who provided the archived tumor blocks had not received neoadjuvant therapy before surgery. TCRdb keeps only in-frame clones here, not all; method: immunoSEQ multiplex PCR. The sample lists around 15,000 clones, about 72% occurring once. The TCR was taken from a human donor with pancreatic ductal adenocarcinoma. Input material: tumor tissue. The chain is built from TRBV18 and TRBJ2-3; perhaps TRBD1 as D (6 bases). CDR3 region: CASSPPRTASTDTQYF. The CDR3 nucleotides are TGTGCCAGCTCACCACCTAGGACAGCCTCCACAGATACGCAGTATTTT.